This entry describes one TCR beta chain. The antigen remains unidentified. The data originate from a study of OX40 agonist ivuxolimab in advanced cancers. Study details: Patients in dose escalation had liver, melanoma, kidney or head and neck cancers. The study reported partial responses in three patients: one hepatocellular carcinoma, two cutaneous melanoma. Study-level results: The antigens recognized by the expanded peripheral T cells, that is their antigen specificity, were not determined.

Clones were read by immunoSEQ multiplex PCR, and TCRdb kept only the in-frame ones, dropping some. The data hold 60,000 to 65,000 clones, with about 80% observed a single time. Samples of blood were obtained at baseline, on cycle 4 day 1, and on cycle 7 day 1. The sample was CD4+ or CD8+ T cells sorted from blood, taken in a trial of the OX40 agonist ivuxolimab. This TCR was recovered from an adult with an advanced solid tumor such as melanoma, head and neck, liver or kidney cancer.

The CDR3 nucleotides read TGTGCCAGCTCACCATTGGGGGGCACAGGCTATGGCTACACCTTC. Residues: CASSPLGGTGYGYTF. This chain joins TRBV18 and TRBJ1-2, with a possible D match to TRBD1 (6 bases). With 2 bases removed from V and 4 bases from J, the gap between germline ends came to 14 bases. Germline V CDR1 and CDR2: KGHSH, LQKENI. The CDR3 is 15 residues long.